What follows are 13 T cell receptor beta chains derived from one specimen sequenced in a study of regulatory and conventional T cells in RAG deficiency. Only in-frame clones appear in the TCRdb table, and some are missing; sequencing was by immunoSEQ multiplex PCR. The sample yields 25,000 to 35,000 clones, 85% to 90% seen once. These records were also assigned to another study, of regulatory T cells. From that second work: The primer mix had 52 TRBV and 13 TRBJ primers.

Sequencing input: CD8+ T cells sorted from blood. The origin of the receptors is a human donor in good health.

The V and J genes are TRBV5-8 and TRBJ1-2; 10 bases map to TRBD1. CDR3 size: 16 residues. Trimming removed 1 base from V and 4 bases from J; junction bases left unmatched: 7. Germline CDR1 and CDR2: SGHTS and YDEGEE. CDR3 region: CASSLKGTGVGYGYTF. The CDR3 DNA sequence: TGTGCCAGCAGCTTGAAGGGGACAGGGGTTGGCTATGGCTACACCTTC.

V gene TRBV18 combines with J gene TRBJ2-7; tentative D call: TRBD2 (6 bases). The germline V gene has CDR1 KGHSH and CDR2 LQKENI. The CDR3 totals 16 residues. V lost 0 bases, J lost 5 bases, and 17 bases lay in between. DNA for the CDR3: TGTGCCAGCTCACCACCGGGAGTAGCTCCGGGAGACGAGCAGTACTTC. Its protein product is CASSPPGVAPGDEQYF.

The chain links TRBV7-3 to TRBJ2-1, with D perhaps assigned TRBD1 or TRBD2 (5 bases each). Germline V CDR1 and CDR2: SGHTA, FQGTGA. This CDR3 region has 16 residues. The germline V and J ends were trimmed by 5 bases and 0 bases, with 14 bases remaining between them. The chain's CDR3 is CASSPITGGSYNEQFF. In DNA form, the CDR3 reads TGTGCCAGCAGCCCCATCACTGGGGGCTCCTACAATGAGCAGTTCTTC.

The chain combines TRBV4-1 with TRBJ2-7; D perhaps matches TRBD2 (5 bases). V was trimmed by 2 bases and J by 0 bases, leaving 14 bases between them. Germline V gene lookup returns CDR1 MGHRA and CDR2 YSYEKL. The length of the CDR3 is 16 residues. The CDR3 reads CASSQSIGESSYEQYF. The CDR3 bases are TGCGCCAGCAGCCAATCGATCGGGGAGAGCTCCTACGAGCAGTACTTC.

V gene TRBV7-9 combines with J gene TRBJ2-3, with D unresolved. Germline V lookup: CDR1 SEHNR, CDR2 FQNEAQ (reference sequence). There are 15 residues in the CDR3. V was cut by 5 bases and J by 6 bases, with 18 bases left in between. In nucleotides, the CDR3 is TGTGCCAGCAGCCTAATACCGGATACCCTTGATACGCAGTATTTT. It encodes CASSLIPDTLDTQYF. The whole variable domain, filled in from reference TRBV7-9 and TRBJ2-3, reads DTGVSQNPRHKITKRGQNVTFRCDPISEHNRLYWYRQTLGQGPEFLTYFQNEAQLEKSRLLSDRFSAERPKGSFSTLEIQRTEQGDSAMYLCASSLIPDTLDTQYFGPGTRLTVL.

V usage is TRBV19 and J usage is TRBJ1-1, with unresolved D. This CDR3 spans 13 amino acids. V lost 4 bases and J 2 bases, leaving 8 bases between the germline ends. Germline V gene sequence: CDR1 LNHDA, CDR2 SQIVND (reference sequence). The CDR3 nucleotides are TGTGCCAGTAGTAAGCAGAGTAACACTGAAGCTTTCTTT. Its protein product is CASSKQSNTEAFF. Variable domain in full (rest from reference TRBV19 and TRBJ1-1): DGGITQSPKYLFRKEGQNVTLSCEQNLNHDAMYWYRQDPGQGLRLIYYSQIVNDFQKGDIAEGYSVSREKKESFPLTVTSAQKNPTAFYLCASSKQSNTEAFFGQGTRLTVV.

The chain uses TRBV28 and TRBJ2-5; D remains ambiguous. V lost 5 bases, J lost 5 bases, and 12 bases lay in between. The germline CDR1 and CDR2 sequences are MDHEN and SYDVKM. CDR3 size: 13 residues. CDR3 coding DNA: TGTGCCAGCAGTGCGGAATTGCGGGAGACCCAGTACTTC. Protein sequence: CASSAELRETQYF.

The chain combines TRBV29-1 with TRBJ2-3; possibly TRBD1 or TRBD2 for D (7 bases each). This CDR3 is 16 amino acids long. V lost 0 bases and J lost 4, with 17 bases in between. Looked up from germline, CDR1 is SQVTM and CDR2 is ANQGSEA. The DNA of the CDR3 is TGCAGCGTTGAAGATTGGGTCGGGGGGACAGCAGATACGCAGTATTTT. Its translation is CSVEDWVGGTADTQYF.

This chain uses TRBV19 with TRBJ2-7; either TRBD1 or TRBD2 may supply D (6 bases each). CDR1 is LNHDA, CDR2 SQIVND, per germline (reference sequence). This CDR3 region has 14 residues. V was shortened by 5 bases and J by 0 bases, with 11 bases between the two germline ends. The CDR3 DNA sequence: TGTGCCAGTAGTCACAGGGACTCCTCCTACGAGCAGTACTTC. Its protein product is CASSHRDSSYEQYF.

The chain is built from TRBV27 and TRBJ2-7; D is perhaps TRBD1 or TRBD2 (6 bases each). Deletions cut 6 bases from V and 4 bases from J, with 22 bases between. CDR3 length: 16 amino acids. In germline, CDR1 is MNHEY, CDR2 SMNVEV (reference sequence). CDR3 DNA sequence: TGTGCCAGCAGCTCACGGCGGGACACCCTGTGGTACGAGCAGTACTTC. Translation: CASSSRRDTLWYEQYF.

The CDR3: CASSPGPANYGYTF. The CDR3 region has the DNA TGTGCCAGCAGTCCTGGACCGGCTAACTATGGCTACACCTTC. The chain employs TRBV27 and TRBJ1-2; D unresolved. Germline values: CDR1 MNHEY, CDR2 SMNVEV (reference sequence). Trimming stripped 5 bases from V and 0 bases from J, with 10 bases between. The CDR3 length is 14 residues.

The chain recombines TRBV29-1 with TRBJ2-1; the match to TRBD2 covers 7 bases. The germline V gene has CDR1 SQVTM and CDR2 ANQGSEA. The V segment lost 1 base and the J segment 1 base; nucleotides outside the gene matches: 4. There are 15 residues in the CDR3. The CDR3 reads CSVEGGSESYNEQFF. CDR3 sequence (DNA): TGCAGCGTTGAAGGCGGGAGTGAGTCCTACAATGAGCAGTTCTTC.

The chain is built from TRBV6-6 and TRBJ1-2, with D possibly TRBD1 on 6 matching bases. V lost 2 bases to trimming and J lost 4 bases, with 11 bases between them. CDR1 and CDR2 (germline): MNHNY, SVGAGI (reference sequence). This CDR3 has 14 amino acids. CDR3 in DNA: TGTGCCAGCAGTTACGTGGGGGCCGGCTATGGCTACACCTTC. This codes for CASSYVGAGYGYTF.